This entry describes one T cell receptor beta chain. What it recognizes is unknown. The sample originates from a study of T cell repertoires in cytomegalovirus infection. The study's findings and limits: In two of eight donors, the top clonotype was HLA-C-restricted CMV-specific.

TCRdb called the reads again in MiXCR, with one record for every CDR3 protein. Of 45,000 to 75,000 distinct CDR3 sequences listed, 25% to 40% are singletons. Trimming shortened V by 6 bases and J by 2 bases, and 5 bases separated the two germline ends. The CDR3 sequence is 12 residues long. The germline V gene encodes CDR1 SEHNR and CDR2 FQNEAQ (reference sequence). The sequence was collected from a human donor in good health (CMV status not recorded). Some clones in this sample may be carry-over from other donors' samples. This chain links TRBV7-9 with TRBJ1-3; D gene ambiguous. Sequenced material: PBMCs, sequenced either directly or after in vitro stimulation (not recorded which). The CDR3 sequence: CASSQAGNTIYF. CDR3 DNA: TGTGCCAGCAGTCAGGCTGGAAACACCATATATTTT. The full variable domain, its missing parts supplied by reference TRBV7-9 and TRBJ1-3, is DTGVSQNPRHKITKRGQNVTFRCDPISEHNRLYWYRQTLGQGPEFLTYFQNEAQLEKSRLLSDRFSAERPKGSFSTLEIQRTEQGDSAMYLCASSQAGNTIYFGEGSWLTVV.